A selection of T cell receptor beta chains follows, all from one sample in a study of tumor-infiltrating lymphocytes in primary liver carcinoma. MiXCR, run by TCRdb on the multiplex PCR reads, gives a single entry per CDR3 protein. The data contain more than 55,000 distinct CDR3 sequences, 60% to 85% of them singletons. Sequencing used liver tumor tissue from sampling region 2. The receptors here all came from a man aged 40-50 years with primary liver carcinoma and hepatitis B virus infection. The CDR3 runs from the conserved cysteine through the conserved F or W. D genes are given only for firm matches. Rows give clone size only sometimes, using once, few, many, or a class for an expanded clone.

TRBV6-6	NA	14	TRBJ1-4	NA	CASSPNPTNEKVFF	TGTGCTAGCAGTCCAAATCCAACTAATGAAAAAGTGTTTTTT
TRBV29-1	few	14	TRBJ2-1	TRBD1	CSVEVMQGASEQFF	TGCAGCGTTGAAGTGATGCAGGGGGCGAGTGAGCAGTTCTTC
TRBV11-2	NA	13	TRBJ2-5	NA	CVSQKGPGETQYF	TGTGTCAGTCAGAAGGGACCTGGCGAGACCCAGTACTTC
TRBV12-3/TRBV12-4	many	13	TRBJ1-1	NA	CASTGPGRAEAFF	TGTGCCAGCACGGGACCCGGGAGGGCTGAAGCTTTCTTT
TRBV6-1	many	15	TRBJ2-1	TRBD1	CASSVTGSSYNEQFF	TGTGCCAGCAGCGTGACAGGGAGCTCCTACAATGAGCAGTTCTTC
TRBV5-1	NA	13	TRBJ2-7	NA	CASSLGPIYEQYF	TGCGCCAGCAGTTTGGGACCAATCTACGAGCAGTACTTC
TRBV11-2	once	15	TRBJ1-4	NA	CASSPLGGFNEKLFF	TGTGCCAGCAGCCCCTTAGGAGGTTTTAATGAAAAACTGTTTTTT
TRBV19	NA	17	TRBJ2-4	NA	CASSIKGSGLAKNIQCF	TGTGCCAGTAGTATTAAGGGAAGCGGATTAGCCAAAAACATTCAGTGCTTC
TRBV7-9	many	16	TRBJ2-3	NA	CASSSGTEAMADTQYF	TGTGCCAGCAGCTCTGGGACCGAGGCGATGGCAGATACGCAGTATTTT
TRBV10-2	NA	11	TRBJ2-7	TRBD1	CATGQVDEWYF	TGCGCCACCGGACAGGTCGACGAGTGGTACTTC
TRBV5-5	NA	12	TRBJ2-7	NA	CASNRTTYEQYF	TGTGCCAGCAACAGGACAACCTATGAGCAGTACTTC
TRBV11-2	NA	13	TRBJ2-1	TRBD1	CASNTDRGSEQFF	TGTGCCAGCAACACCGACAGGGGCAGTGAGCAGTTCTTC